This TCR beta chain was documented in a study of shared clonotypes between healthy human individuals. Findings of the study overall: A generally larger estimated richness was seen in naive subsets than in memory subsets.

CD45RO-negative, CCR7-positively selected cells formed the naive CD8 fraction, excluding terminally differentiated effector memory CD45RA+ cells. Tens of thousands of T cell genomes, or 200 to 250 ng DNA, went into the sorted-subset replicate PCRs. Sequencing used immunoSEQ multiplex PCR; TCRdb keeps in-frame clones, though not all of them. The sample records some 2 million clones, over 85% being singletons. Worth noting for this clone: What it recognizes is unknown.

V gave up 5 bases and J gave up 5 bases, with 21 bases separating them. The germline gives CDR1 SQVTM, CDR2 ANQGSEA. This CDR3 region has 15 residues. The sample taken for sequencing was naive CD8+ T cells sorted from blood. The sequence was obtained from a man aged 18 to 30 in good health. The V and J genes are TRBV29-1 and TRBJ2-5; either TRBD1 or TRBD2 may supply D (5 bases each). The CDR3 is CSVRGLAKGIETQYF. CDR3 nucleotides: TGCAGCGTTCGTGGGCTAGCAAAGGGGATTGAGACCCAGTACTTC.